This TCR beta chain comes out of a study of control samples from healthy donors and cancer patients. Germline V CDR1 and CDR2: SGHAT, FQNNGV. This CDR3 is 14 amino acids long. With 1 base clipped from V and 6 bases from J, the junction kept 4 bases outside the gene matches. Assay: immunoSEQ multiplex PCR; the TCRdb copy retains only in-frame clones and omits some. The sample includes about 13,000 clones, roughly three quarters of them seen just once. The V call is TRBV11-2, the J call TRBJ1-1; 8 positions agree with TRBD1. The receptor's source is a male donor with melanoma. The sample comprised formalin-fixed, paraffin-embedded tissue. This CDR3 is CASSLGQGASEAFF. The CDR3 DNA follows: TGTGCCAGCAGCTTAGGGCAGGGGGCTTCTGAAGCTTTCTTT.